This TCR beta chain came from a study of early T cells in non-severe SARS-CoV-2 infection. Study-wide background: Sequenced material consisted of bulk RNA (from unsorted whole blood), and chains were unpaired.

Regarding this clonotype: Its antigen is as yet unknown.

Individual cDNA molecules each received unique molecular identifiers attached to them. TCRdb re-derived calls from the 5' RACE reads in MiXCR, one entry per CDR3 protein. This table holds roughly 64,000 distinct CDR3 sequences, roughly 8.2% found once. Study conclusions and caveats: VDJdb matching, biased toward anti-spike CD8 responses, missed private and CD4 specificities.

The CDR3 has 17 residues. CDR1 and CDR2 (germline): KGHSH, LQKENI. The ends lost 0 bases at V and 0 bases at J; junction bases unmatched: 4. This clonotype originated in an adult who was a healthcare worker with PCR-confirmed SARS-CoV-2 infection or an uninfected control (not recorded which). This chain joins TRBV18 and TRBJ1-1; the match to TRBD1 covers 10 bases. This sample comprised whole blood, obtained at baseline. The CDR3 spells CASSPPGQGTMNTEAFF. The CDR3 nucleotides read TGTGCCAGCTCACCACCGGGACAGGGGACTATGAACACTGAAGCTTTCTTT.